This T cell receptor (beta chain) derives from a study of blood T cell repertoires in COVID-19. The overall study: There were acute and convalescent COVID-19 samples, and they came from the United States, Italy and Spain. Sample material is recorded as cDNA or gDNA derived from T cells, B-cell-depleted T cells, or PBMCs.

The CDR3 length is 14 residues. Germline V CDR1 and CDR2: SGHKS, YYEKEE (reference sequence). With 3 bases clipped from V and 9 bases from J, the junction kept 7 bases outside the gene matches. In the original analysis: Amplification of reference gene primers provided the estimated nucleated cell counts. Libraries were prepared by immunoSEQ multiplex PCR; TCRdb keeps only in-frame clonotypes and omits some of them. That table furnishes V, J and clone size, whereas the DNA furnished D and trimming. The sample holds 98,000 or so clones; about four fifths are singletons and the top ten take approximately 3.4%.

The clonotype comes from a woman of 80 years or more with active or convalescent COVID-19. What was sequenced was peripheral blood. This chain uses TRBV5-5 with TRBJ2-7, with 12 bases identical to TRBD1. The CDR3 here is CASSSRDRGLAQYF. CDR3 in DNA: TGTGCCAGCAGCTCCCGGGACAGGGGGCTCGCGCAGTACTTC.